The entry below describes one T cell receptor beta chain. The CDR3 extends over 15 amino acids. Unmatched junction bases numbered 5, after V lost 0 bases and J lost 7 bases. Germline V gene data show CDR1 as SGHNT and CDR2 as YYREEE (reference sequence). Both 60 Vbeta primers and 13 Jbeta primers went into the PCR. Generated by immunoSEQ multiplex PCR, the TCRdb table keeps only in-frame clones and is missing some. The sample consists of under 200,000 clones, around two thirds of them appearing once. This sample was included in a study of cytomegalovirus exposure and HLA in healthy donors. Background on the study: When 350 to 500 donors were genotyped, roughly 78% of them were found to fall in the Caucasian-associated ancestry cluster.

This chain connects TRBV5-4 to TRBJ2-1, with 9 bases matching TRBD1. The TCR was taken from a man aged 35 to 55 in good health and CMV-seronegative. The sequenced material came from PBMCs. The CDR3 sequence is CASSLDRGRVNEQFF. CDR3 in DNA: TGTGCCAGCAGCTTGGACAGGGGGCGTGTGAATGAGCAGTTCTTC.